The rows below give T cell receptor beta chains drawn from one sample of a study of response to subunit inactivated influenza vaccine. TCRdb reanalysed the RT-PCR reads using MiXCR and keeps one entry per CDR3 protein. The data show about half a million distinct CDR3 sequences, roughly 27% seen once. The sample here was CD4+ T cells sorted from PBMCs, taken roughly 5 days after vaccination. These receptors were collected from a man over 45 who received an inactivated influenza vaccine. The conserved cysteine and the conserved F or W are not part of the CDR3 here.

V,J,CDR3
TRBV5-1,TRBJ2-1,ASSSLGDAGPPNEQF
TRBV20-1,TRBJ2-7,SARVTRGLYEQY
TRBV18,TRBJ2-1,ASSPVSLRSSYNEQF
TRBV6-2/TRBV6-3,TRBJ2-1,ASSQGLADYNEQF
TRBV6-2/TRBV6-3,TRBJ2-7,ASRGWDEQY
TRBV15,TRBJ2-2,ATSSGTRHTGELF
TRBV4-3,TRBJ1-2,ASSQDLGSSRGYT
TRBV4-3,TRBJ2-5,ASSPNWGETQY
TRBV24-1,TRBJ2-1,ATSDTPGQGYSEQF
TRBV4-2,TRBJ1-5,ASSQEKGSQPQH
TRBV7-2,TRBJ2-7,ASSSSGSRYEQY
TRBV7-2,TRBJ1-1,ASSGLRATEAF
TRBV29-1,TRBJ2-7,SVGQGNSYEQY
TRBV6-2/TRBV6-3,TRBJ2-5,ASNSQPWRGEQTQY
TRBV20-1,TRBJ2-1,SARSGTTFYNEQF
TRBV28,TRBJ2-5,ASSPWTGRETQY
TRBV7-2,TRBJ2-3,ACSPQTRDTQY
TRBV30,TRBJ2-3,AWSVLGRASDTQY
TRBV18,TRBJ2-3,ASSPQSDTDTQY
TRBV7-9,TRBJ2-5,ASSFVGFLSETQY
TRBV5-1,TRBJ2-5,ASAGQETQY
TRBV15,TRBJ2-2,ATSRETGSNTGELF